The clone carrying this T cell receptor beta chain was detected a few times. What it binds is not known. This sample was included in a study of shared clonotypes between healthy human individuals. Study conclusions and caveats: Apart from blood, nothing was sampled; tissue repertoires likely differ.

The ends lost 4 bases at V and 5 bases at J; junction bases unmatched: 7. CDR3 length: 15 amino acids. CDR1 is SQVTM, CDR2 ANQGSEA, per germline. Roughly 30,000 T cell genomes, or about 290 ng DNA, went into unsorted PBMC replicate PCRs. Researchers sequenced unsorted PBMC DNA using ten immunoSEQ deep assay plates. In the authors' workflow: Filtering was not the same, since immunoSEQ gave junction-only sequences without quality scores. Only in-frame clones appear in the TCRdb table, and some are missing; sequencing was by immunoSEQ multiplex PCR. Clone size and V and J calls were adopted from that table, with D and trimming inferred from the DNA. The sample yields hundreds of thousands of clones, roughly 77% seen once.

The rearrangement uses TRBV29-1 and TRBJ2-3; TRBD2 agrees at 12 bases. Input material: PBMCs. The clonotype was recovered from a woman in her 40s in good health. Some clones in this sample may be carry-over from other donors' samples. CDR3 in DNA: TGCAGCGTTGCCATTACACTAGCGGGAGGAGATACGCAGTATTTT. It specifies CSVAITLAGGDTQYF.